This paragraph reports one TCR beta chain. Its antigen is unknown. Trimming removed 4 bases at V and 2 bases at J, with 5 bases between. Germline CDR1 is SGHDN and CDR2 is FVKESK. This CDR3 has 12 residues. The PCR contained 60 Vbeta and 13 Jbeta primers. Original handling: Among the unique TCR beta chains that a later analysis counted, about 81 million in all, roughly 11 million were shared. Using immunoSEQ multiplex PCR, the repertoire was profiled, and TCRdb retains in-frame clones only, with some absent. V and J calls plus clone size are reproduced from that table; the DNA served to infer D and trimming. The table has 110,000 to 150,000 clones, 80% seen once; the top ten hold approximately 2.1%. The data originate from a study of cytomegalovirus exposure and HLA in healthy donors. Study summary: Findings of an earlier analysis included 110 million or so unique TCR beta sequences from roughly 180 million T cells.

Study-level points and caveats: Per a later analysis, HLA-associated TCR beta chains showed more clonal expansion than other, equally common TCR beta chains. Looking again later, the authors saw that most CMV-associated TCR beta chains seemed HLA-restricted.

This chain links TRBV14 with TRBJ1-2; D might be TRBD1 (5 bases). The sample taken for sequencing was PBMCs. The TCR originated in a man aged 25 to 40 in good health and CMV-seronegative. CDR3 bases: TGTGCCAGCAGCCGACAGAACTATGGCTACACCTTC. It translates to CASSRQNYGYTF.